These 32 T cell receptor beta chains came from one sample sequenced in a study of T-cell reconstitution after alpha-beta-depleted transplantation in children. During its preparation, the TCRbeta library received unique molecular identifiers. Via MiXCR, TCRdb re-called the PCR reads, giving one row per CDR3 protein. The table records a few hundred thousand distinct CDR3 sequences, 10% to 15% of them present only once. The sample in question was PBMCs, mostly from graft donor cells, obtained 360 days after TCRalphabeta/CD19-depleted stem cell transplant. The receptors were sampled from a male patient aged 10 to 17 who had a stem cell transplant for acute myeloid leukemia, so the T cells may come from the graft donor.

The rearrangement uses TRBV7-2 and TRBJ1-1, with D uncertain. The CDR3 totals 12 residues. Germline CDR1 SGHTA, CDR2 FQGNSA. The ends were cut back, 7 bases at V and 0 bases at J, with 6 bases in the middle. The CDR3 loop reads CASKAMNTEAFF. The CDR3 DNA reads as TGTGCCAGCAAGGCCATGAACACTGAAGCTTTCTTT.

Only a few counts were recorded for this clonotype. The chain couples TRBV20-1 to TRBJ2-1; 10 bases map to TRBD2. Trimming removed 5 bases from V and 7 bases from J; junction bases left unmatched: 14. The CDR3 has 16 residues. The germline gives CDR1 DFQATT, CDR2 SNEGSKA (reference sequence). The CDR3 loop reads CSARWTSGLLMNEQFF. DNA for the CDR3: TGCAGTGCTCGCTGGACTAGCGGCCTCCTGATGAATGAGCAGTTCTTC.

The chain is built from TRBV5-1 and TRBJ2-7, with a possible D match to TRBD2 (6 bases). The CDR3 sequence is 13 residues long. V was shortened by 3 bases and J by 7 bases, with 14 bases between the two germline ends. Germline lookup yields CDR1 SGHRS and CDR2 YFSETQ. CDR3 DNA: TGCGCCAGCAGCTGGGAGGATCTGGGGGAGCAGTACTTC. It codes for CASSWEDLGEQYF.

This clonotype was detected only a few times. The rearrangement uses TRBV10-3 and TRBJ2-5; no reliable D call. This CDR3 comprises 14 residues. Germline CDR1 is ENHRY and CDR2 is SYGVKD. V was shortened by 8 bases and J by 1 base, with 14 bases between the two germline ends. CDR3 residues: CAIGTLGSQETQYF. In nucleotides, the CDR3 is TGTGCCATCGGCACCTTGGGTAGCCAAGAGACCCAGTACTTC.

This sequence joins TRBV12-3 or TRBV12-4 and TRBJ2-1; 11 bases match TRBD2. V was pared by 3 bases and J by 8 bases, with 12 bases of the junction left unmatched. This CDR3 spans 17 amino acids. CDR3 nucleotides: TGTGCCAGCAGTTTTGGGGCTAGCGGGAGGTCCGGTCATGAGCAGTTCTTC. Protein: CASSFGASGRSGHEQFF.

This clonotype was counted only a few times. The chain is built from TRBV5-1 and TRBJ1-4, with unresolved D. Germline-derived CDR1 and CDR2 are SGHRS and YFSETQ. This CDR3 comprises 14 residues. Trimming removed 0 bases at V and 6 bases at J, with 9 bases between. The CDR3 DNA is TGCGCCAGCAGCTTGGATGCACGTGATGAAAAACTGTTTTTT. It encodes CASSLDARDEKLFF. Together with reference TRBV5-1 and TRBJ1-4, the CDR3 gives the full variable domain: KAGVTQTPRYLIKTRGQQVTLSCSPISGHRSVSWYQQTPGQGLQFLFEYFSETQRNKGNFPGRFSGRQFSNSRSEMNVSTLELGDSALYLCASSLDARDEKLFFGSGTQLSVL.

This clonotype was counted between two and nine times. This chain joins TRBV30 and TRBJ2-2; D may be TRBD1 or TRBD2 (5 bases each). Germline CDR1 and CDR2: GTSNPN and SVGIG (reference sequence). V gave up 5 bases and J gave up 7 bases, with 11 bases separating them. The CDR3 consists of 12 residues. CDR3: CAWGTPHGELFF. CDR3 DNA sequence: TGTGCCTGGGGGACCCCGCACGGGGAGCTGTTTTTT.

The chain combines TRBV9 with TRBJ2-2; D is uncertain. Per the germline V gene, CDR1 is SGDLS and CDR2 is YYNGEE. The CDR3 length is 15 residues. V lost 0 bases, J lost 3 bases, and 9 bases lay in between. CDR3 nucleotides: TGTGCCAGCAGCGTAGACTCTGTAGACACCGGGGAGCTGTTTTTT. Translated: CASSVDSVDTGELFF.

The rearrangement links TRBV5-1 to TRBJ2-5; D is unresolved. This CDR3 is 11 amino acids long. The V end lost 0 bases, the J end lost 9 bases, and 6 bases lay between the germline ends. The germline CDR1 and CDR2 sequences are SGHRS and YFSETQ. The CDR3 bases are TGCGCCAGCAGCTTGGGGTCGGCCCAGTACTTC. It translates to CASSLGSAQYF.

This clonotype was detected a few times. The chain carries TRBV2 and TRBJ2-2, with no clear D. This CDR3 has 15 amino acids. V gave up 7 bases and J gave up 1 base, with 13 bases separating them. Germline CDR1 reads SNHLY; CDR2 reads FYNNEI. This chain's CDR3 is CASTRGVRNTGELFF. DNA for the CDR3: TGTGCCAGCACCCGCGGTGTAAGGAACACCGGGGAGCTGTTTTTT.

The table lists this clonotype with a few counts. The V and J genes are TRBV7-3 and TRBJ1-3; D perhaps matches TRBD1 (5 bases). The germline V and J ends were trimmed by 5 bases and 3 bases, with 20 bases remaining between them. The CDR3 consists of 17 residues. The germline V gene encodes CDR1 SGHTA and CDR2 FQGTGA. The CDR3 region is CASSLNPQALGGNTIYF. The CDR3 nucleotides are TGTGCCAGCAGCCTTAACCCACAGGCTCTTGGTGGAAACACCATATATTTT.

This clonotype was found many times. This chain joins TRBV4-2 and TRBJ2-6; D is possibly TRBD1 or TRBD2 (6 bases each). Trimming stripped 3 bases from V and 0 bases from J, with 21 bases between. The CDR3 is made up of 20 amino acids. The germline V gene has CDR1 LGHNA and CDR2 YNFKEQ. The CDR3 region is CASSHIGGQLDGSGANVLTF. The CDR3 DNA is TGTGCCAGCAGCCACATCGGGGGACAATTGGATGGCTCTGGGGCCAACGTCCTGACTTTC.

Details on this clonotype: The limits of the CDR3 on the DNA are not certain, so only TCRdb's listed CDR3 is given. The chain employs TRBV21-1 and TRBJ2-7; the DNA was not used to check the table's D call, TRBD2. TRBV21-1 is assigned pseudogene status. From its first to its last residue, the CDR3 has 18 amino acids. The chain's CDR3 is CASNLPVFVGGGTYEQYF.

CDR3 nucleotides: TGTGCCAGCAGACACGGGACTAGCGCCTCCTACGAGCAGTACTTC. Amino acid sequence: CASRHGTSASYEQYF. This sequence joins TRBV2 and TRBJ2-7; TRBD2 matches 10 bases. Losses at the gene ends were 6 bases for V and 0 bases for J; bases not matched to a gene: 5. The CDR3 runs 15 residues. Germline V gene data show CDR1 as SNHLY and CDR2 as FYNNEI.

This clonotype was detected ten times or more. V and J are TRBV7-9 and TRBJ2-1; 12 nucleotides match TRBD2. Germline assignment: CDR1 SEHNR and CDR2 FQNEAQ (reference sequence). The V segment lost 7 bases and the J segment 4 bases; nucleotides outside the gene matches: 11. The CDR3 has 17 residues. DNA for the CDR3: TGTGCCAGCACCGGACTAGCGGGGATGGGGATGTACAATGAGCAGTTCTTC. This codes for CASTGLAGMGMYNEQFF. The variable domain in full, completed from reference TRBV7-9 and TRBJ2-1, reads DTGVSQNPRHKITKRGQNVTFRCDPISEHNRLYWYRQTLGQGPEFLTYFQNEAQLEKSRLLSDRFSAERPKGSFSTLEIQRTEQGDSAMYLCASTGLAGMGMYNEQFFGPGTRLTVL.

The V gene is TRBV19, the J gene TRBJ2-1; 9 bases are a match to TRBD2. Looked up from germline, CDR1 is LNHDA and CDR2 is SQIVND (reference sequence). V lost 3 bases and J lost 5; bases outside the gene matches: 2. The CDR3 contains 14 residues. The CDR3 coding sequence is TGTGCCAGTAGTATCGGACTAGCGCACAATGAGCAGTTCTTC. Encoded protein: CASSIGLAHNEQFF.

This clonotype was seen repeatedly, ten times or more. J is TRBJ2-3 and V is TRBV4-3, with 12 positions matching TRBD2. V shed 1 base and J 3 bases; nucleotides not matched to a gene: 8. The CDR3 spans 18 residues. Germline V gives CDR1 LGHNA, CDR2 YSLEER. The CDR3 region is CASSQGVSTSGRTDTQYF. The CDR3 DNA follows: TGCGCCAGCAGCCAAGGAGTATCAACTAGCGGGAGGACAGATACGCAGTATTTT.

This clonotype was observed a handful of times. The J gene is TRBJ1-2, the V gene TRBV20-1, with 9 bases aligning to TRBD1. The CDR3 contains 12 residues. The ends lost 6 bases at V and 6 bases at J; junction bases unmatched: 5. In germline, CDR1 is DFQATT, CDR2 SNEGSKA (reference sequence). DNA for the CDR3: TGCAGTGCATCGAGGACAGGGGATGGCTACACCTTC. Encoded protein: CSASRTGDGYTF.

This clonotype was observed a few times. The chain is built from TRBV29-1 and TRBJ2-5; 10 bases agree with TRBD2. CDR3 length: 14 residues. V was clipped by 8 bases and J by 1 base; unmatched bases: 7. CDR1 is SQVTM and CDR2 is ANQGSEA in the germline V gene. CDR3 DNA sequence: TGCAGCTTCAAACTAGCGGGACTCCAAGAGACCCAGTACTTC. As protein: CSFKLAGLQETQYF.

The gene calls are TRBV4-2 and TRBJ2-7; D is unresolved. Per the germline V gene, CDR1 is LGHNA and CDR2 is YNFKEQ. The length of the CDR3 is 16 residues. V was shortened by 1 base and J by 0 bases, with 13 bases between the two germline ends. Here the CDR3 DNA reads TGTGCCAGCAGCCAAGTAAATGACCGCCCCTCCTACGAGCAGTACTTC. Protein: CASSQVNDRPSYEQYF.

This chain uses TRBV19 with TRBJ2-2, with D perhaps matching TRBD1 (6 bases). The length of the CDR3 is 16 residues. Germline V gives CDR1 LNHDA, CDR2 SQIVND (reference sequence). The V and J ends lost 4 bases and 1 base respectively, with 13 bases between them. The chain's CDR3 is CASSRGRGENTGELFF. For the CDR3, the DNA is TGTGCCAGTAGTAGGGGCAGGGGAGAGAACACCGGGGAGCTGTTTTTT.

This clonotype was observed at least ten times. The rearrangement joins TRBV14 to TRBJ2-7; 9 nucleotides line up with TRBD2. The CDR3 loop spans 14 amino acids. The trim removed 5 bases at V and 3 bases at J, leaving 5 bases unmatched. CDR1 is SGHDN, CDR2 FVKESK, per germline. This CDR3 reads CASSFGLASYEQYF. DNA for the CDR3: TGTGCCAGCAGCTTCGGACTAGCGAGCTACGAGCAGTACTTC.

The genes are TRBV7-9 and TRBJ2-1, with D perhaps TRBD1 (6 bases). The CDR3 runs 18 residues. Trimming stripped 4 bases from V and 8 bases from J, with 27 bases between. In germline, CDR1 is SEHNR, CDR2 FQNEAQ (reference sequence). DNA of the CDR3: TGTGCCAGCAGCTCAAAGATGAGAAGGACAGTGCCATCGGATGAGCAGTTCTTC. Protein: CASSSKMRRTVPSDEQFF.

This clonotype was detected a few times. This chain links TRBV4-2 with TRBJ2-7; the match to TRBD2 covers 7 bases. From germline, CDR1 is LGHNA and CDR2 YNFKEQ. This CDR3 comprises 17 residues. Trimming cost V 2 bases and J 0 bases; bases outside gene matches: 10. For the CDR3, the DNA is TGTGCCAGCAGCCAATACTTACTAGCGATCCACTCCTACGAGCAGTACTTC. Protein sequence: CASSQYLLAIHSYEQYF.

This clonotype has more than one count but fewer than ten. The chain couples TRBV6-2 or TRBV6-3 to TRBJ2-1; 8 nucleotides match TRBD2. The V gene end was trimmed by 3 bases and the J gene end by 5 bases; junction bases not matched to a gene: 3. The CDR3 has 14 amino acids. CDR1 and CDR2 (germline): MNHEY, SVGEGT. The CDR3 here is CASSYSGDNNEQFF. The DNA for the CDR3 is TGTGCCAGCAGTTATAGCGGGGACAACAATGAGCAGTTCTTC.

This clonotype was counted only a few times. V usage is TRBV28 and J usage is TRBJ2-3; the match to TRBD2 covers 11 bases. Trimming took 5 bases from V and 3 from J; bases not matched to a gene: 7. Germline V gene sequence: CDR1 MDHEN, CDR2 SYDVKM. This CDR3 region has 16 residues. The CDR3 loop reads CASSPLRLAGTDTQYF. DNA of the CDR3: TGTGCCAGCAGTCCCCTGAGACTAGCGGGGACAGATACGCAGTATTTT. Drawing the rest from reference TRBV28 and TRBJ2-3, the complete variable domain is DVKVTQSSRYLVKRTGEKVFLECVQDMDHENMFWYRQDPGLGLRLIYFSYDVKMKEKGDIPEGYSVSREKKERFSLILESASTNQTSMYLCASSPLRLAGTDTQYFGPGTRLTVL.

This clonotype was recorded a few times. The rearrangement joins TRBV28 to TRBJ2-3, with TRBD2 identical over 12 bases. This CDR3 is built from 20 residues. Trimming cost V 4 bases and J 6 bases; bases outside gene matches: 20. The V gene's germline CDR1 is MDHEN and CDR2 SYDVKM. The CDR3 DNA reads as TGTGCCAGCAGTTCCGTCTGGACTAGCGGGACCCATGTCCAGGTGGATACGCAGTATTTT. This gives the protein CASSSVWTSGTHVQVDTQYF.

The chain employs TRBV28 and TRBJ2-3; the match to TRBD2 covers 7 bases. Per the germline V gene, CDR1 is MDHEN and CDR2 is SYDVKM. The CDR3 spans 16 residues. After removal of 6 bases from V and 3 bases from J, the junction contained 12 bases not matched to a gene. CDR3 sequence reads: CASSNRAGEGTDTQYF. The CDR3 DNA follows: TGTGCCAGCAGCAATCGTGCGGGAGAGGGGACAGATACGCAGTATTTT.

This clonotype occurred many times. V gene TRBV19 combines with J gene TRBJ1-1, with D perhaps TRBD1 (5 bases). V lost 4 bases and J lost 6, with 9 bases in between. This CDR3 is 12 amino acids long. Germline CDR1 is LNHDA and CDR2 is SQIVND (reference sequence). CDR3 coding DNA: TGTGCCAGTAGTAATTGGACATCTGAAGCTTTCTTT. It translates to CASSNWTSEAFF.

This clonotype was picked up a small number of times. This chain joins TRBV5-1 and TRBJ2-1, with a possible D match to TRBD2 (5 bases). Germline V gene data show CDR1 as SGHRS and CDR2 as YFSETQ. The ends were cut back, 7 bases at V and 5 bases at J, with 22 bases in the middle. The CDR3 is 16 amino acids. The CDR3 bases are TGCGCCAGCTCTGGGTGGGGAAAAGCGGCTAACAATGAGCAGTTCTTC. Translating gives CASSGWGKAANNEQFF.

This clonotype occurred many times. The V and J genes are TRBV7-8 and TRBJ2-7; TRBD2 matches 7 bases. This CDR3 contains 15 residues. CDR1 is SGHVS and CDR2 is FQNEAQ in the germline V gene. The ends lost 1 base at V and 0 bases at J; junction bases unmatched: 3. CDR3 loop: CASSLGTSSSYEQYF. The DNA of the CDR3 is TGTGCCAGCAGCTTAGGGACTAGTTCCTCCTACGAGCAGTACTTC.

This clonotype turned up a few times. V is TRBV7-3 and J is TRBJ2-1; 15 bases fit TRBD2. Germline V lookup: CDR1 SGHTA, CDR2 FQGTGA. J gave up 7 bases and V 5 bases, and 12 bases lay outside the gene matches. This CDR3 has 18 amino acids. DNA of the CDR3: TGTGCCAGCAGCCCCAGGACTAGCGGGAGGGGAGTGTATAATGAGCAGTTCTTC. This codes for CASSPRTSGRGVYNEQFF.